This TCR beta chain was profiled in a study of blood T cell repertoires in COVID-19. Looking at the study overall: Donors in the United States, Italy and Spain gave samples during acute or convalescent COVID-19.

The CDR3 runs to 15 residues. Per germline, CDR1 SGDLS and CDR2 YYNGEE. Trimming removed 6 bases from V and 0 bases from J, with 13 bases in between. Study processing details: Amplification of reference gene primers was used by the study to estimate nucleated cell counts. Measured with immunoSEQ multiplex PCR; TCRdb has only the in-frame clones, and not every one. The V and J calls and clone size come from that table; D and trimming were worked out from the DNA. In the table there are 45,000 to 55,000 clones, around 86% of which are singletons. V usage is TRBV9 and J usage is TRBJ1-5; D is unclear. The receptor was derived from a man aged 50 to 59 with active COVID-19. The sequenced material came from peripheral blood. CDR3 coding DNA: TGTGCCAGCAACCCGGACGGGGATAGCAATCAGCCCCAGCATTTT. Translation gives CASNPDGDSNQPQHF.